The 32 T cell receptor beta chains listed next were all sequenced from one sample in a study of cytomegalovirus exposure and HLA in healthy donors. The PCR ran on 60 Vbeta and 13 Jbeta primers. Produced via immunoSEQ multiplex PCR; TCRdb's table is partial and in-frame only. The table lists 200,000 to 250,000 clones, approximately 85% of them singletons. The sequenced sample consisted of PBMCs. These receptors were taken from a woman aged 40 to 55 in good health and CMV-seronegative.

This clone showed up just a few times. The chain recombines TRBV5-1 with TRBJ1-6, with no clear D. V lost 5 bases and J 5 bases, leaving 17 bases between the germline ends. Germline values: CDR1 SGHRS, CDR2 YFSETQ. This CDR3 comprises 16 residues. CDR3 residues: CASSPRPSSDNSPLHF. CDR3 sequence (DNA): TGCGCCAGCAGTCCTAGACCGAGTAGTGATAATTCACCCCTCCACTTT. Full variable domain (missing parts from reference TRBV5-1 and TRBJ1-6): KAGVTQTPRYLIKTRGQQVTLSCSPISGHRSVSWYQQTPGQGLQFLFEYFSETQRNKGNFPGRFSGRQFSNSRSEMNVSTLELGDSALYLCASSPRPSSDNSPLHFGNGTRLTVT.

This clone was detected only a few times. The chain joins TRBV5-4 to TRBJ2-7, with TRBD2 matching 8 bases. This CDR3 contains 16 residues. V dropped 0 bases and J dropped 3; count of bases not matched to a gene: 8. CDR1 is SGHNT, CDR2 YYREEE, per germline (reference sequence). The CDR3 sequence: CASSLGTSGLHYEQYF. The CDR3, as DNA: TGTGCCAGCAGCTTGGGTACTAGCGGATTACACTACGAGCAGTACTTC.

The chain combines TRBV19 with TRBJ1-2; D unresolved. V shed 3 bases and J shed 0 bases, with 11 bases lying between them. The CDR3 totals 15 residues. CDR1 and CDR2 from the germline V gene are LNHDA and SQIVND (reference sequence). CDR3 in amino acids: CASSIFETTNYGYTF. CDR3 bases: TGTGCCAGTAGTATCTTTGAAACAACTAACTATGGCTACACCTTC.

V gene TRBV11-2 combines with J gene TRBJ1-3, with unresolved D. Looked up from germline, CDR1 is SGHAT and CDR2 is FQNNGV. This CDR3 has 17 residues. Deletions cut 5 bases from V and 1 base from J, with 18 bases between. CDR3 sequence reads: CASSPGGEMWSGNTIYF. DNA for the CDR3: TGTGCCAGCAGCCCGGGCGGGGAAATGTGGTCTGGAAACACCATATATTTT.

The chain employs TRBV14 and TRBJ2-3, with D possibly matching TRBD2 (5 bases). V dropped 0 bases and J dropped 4 bases, with 11 bases sitting between them. The CDR3 runs to 15 residues. Germline V gene sequence: CDR1 SGHDN, CDR2 FVKESK. CDR3 nucleotide sequence: TGTGCCAGCAGCCAAGATAGTTCTAGCCCAGATACGCAGTATTTT. Translated: CASSQDSSSPDTQYF.

CDR3 sequence (DNA): TGCGCCAGGGAGCACCGGGACAAGAACGAGCAGTACTTC. This encodes CAREHRDKNEQYF. The V gene is TRBV5-1, the J gene TRBJ2-7, with D perhaps matching TRBD1 (6 bases). Germline-derived CDR1 and CDR2 are SGHRS and YFSETQ. The CDR3 length is 13 residues. The V end lost 8 bases, the J end lost 5 bases, and 17 bases lay between the germline ends.

The chain employs TRBV19 and TRBJ2-1, with 8 bases fitting TRBD2. With 7 bases clipped from V and 6 bases from J, the junction kept 11 bases outside the gene matches. Germline CDR1 is LNHDA and CDR2 is SQIVND (reference sequence). This CDR3 comprises 15 residues. The CDR3 nucleotides read TGTGCCAGTACCCCTAGACTAGCGACCCTCAATGAGCAGTTCTTC. Amino acid sequence: CASTPRLATLNEQFF.

J is TRBJ2-3 and V is TRBV15, with D possibly TRBD2 on 6 matching bases. CDR1 is LNHNV and CDR2 is YYDKDF in the germline V gene (reference sequence). The CDR3 spans 15 residues. Trimming removed 1 base from V and 1 base from J, with 9 bases in between. In DNA, the CDR3 is TGTGCCACCAGCAGAGGGGAGGCGGGCACAGATACGCAGTATTTT. This encodes CATSRGEAGTDTQYF.

The rearrangement joins TRBV6-6 to TRBJ1-2, with 10 nucleotides matching TRBD1. CDR3 size: 16 residues. Germline assignment: CDR1 MNHNY and CDR2 SVGAGI (reference sequence). The V segment lost 5 bases and the J segment 4 bases; nucleotides outside the gene matches: 10. The CDR3 DNA is TGTGCCAGCAGTCTCGGACGACAGGGGGCTGGCTATGGCTACACCTTC. Translating gives CASSLGRQGAGYGYTF.

This chain connects TRBV10-3 to TRBJ1-5, with D hard to call. The V gene's germline CDR1 is ENHRY and CDR2 SYGVKD. CDR3 length equals 17 residues. Trimming removed 0 bases at V and 1 base at J, with 13 bases between. The CDR3 sequence: CAISESKISGSNQPQHF. The CDR3 DNA reads TGTGCCATCAGTGAGTCGAAAATTTCCGGGAGCAATCAGCCCCAGCATTTT.

The gene calls are TRBV21-1 and TRBJ1-4; TRBD1 is the table's D call and was not checked against the DNA. TRBV21-1 is designated a pseudogene. The CDR3 has 18 amino acids. CDR3 in amino acids: CASSRQGQGVSLNEKLFF. The CDR3 DNA reads as TGTGCCAGCAGCCGCCAAGGACAGGGGGTATCTTTGAATGAAAAACTGTTTTTT.

The chain is built from TRBV7-2 and TRBJ1-5; D gene ambiguous. The CDR3 covers 12 residues. Germline CDR1 is SGHTA and CDR2 is FQGNSA. The V and J ends lost 2 bases and 10 bases respectively, with 9 bases between them. CDR3 loop: CASSLSGFPQHF. The CDR3 DNA sequence: TGTGCCAGCAGCTTATCCGGGTTTCCCCAGCATTTT.

This rearrangement joins TRBV2 to TRBJ1-3; D remains ambiguous. The CDR3 is 13 residues long. V was clipped by 6 bases and J by 7 bases, with 13 bases between them. Germline CDR1 and CDR2: SNHLY and FYNNEI. CDR3 loop: CASSVQVGNTIYF. The CDR3 DNA reads TGTGCCAGCAGCGTTCAAGTCGGGAACACCATATATTTT.

The CDR3 DNA reads TGCGCCAGCAGCTTGGTGCCTACCGACACCGGGGAGCTGTTTTTT. This sequence encodes CASSLVPTDTGELFF. V is TRBV5-1 and J is TRBJ2-2; D gene unclear. Germline V gene lookup returns CDR1 SGHRS and CDR2 YFSETQ. The CDR3 covers 15 residues. V was trimmed by 0 bases and J by 3 bases, leaving 9 bases between them.

This clone was detected a few times. The V call is TRBV11-2, the J call TRBJ2-3; 7 nucleotides line up with TRBD2. Germline CDR1 reads SGHAT; CDR2 reads FQNNGV. J gave up 6 bases and V 6 bases, and 15 bases lay outside the gene matches. CDR3 length: 16 amino acids. The CDR3 coding sequence is TGTGCCAGCAGGTTAACCGGGACTACCTACCGGGATACGCAGTATTTT. Amino acids: CASRLTGTTYRDTQYF.

This clone was observed a handful of times. This chain uses TRBV2 with TRBJ2-1, with 11 nucleotides matching TRBD2. Trimming removed 3 bases from V and 4 bases from J; junction bases left unmatched: 2. CDR3 length equals 15 residues. Germline-derived CDR1 and CDR2 are SNHLY and FYNNEI. This CDR3 is CASSDLAGGYNEQFF. The CDR3, as DNA: TGTGCCAGCAGTGATTTAGCGGGAGGGTACAATGAGCAGTTCTTC.

This chain joins TRBV6-1 and TRBJ1-2; TRBD1 matches at 7 bases. V was clipped by 3 bases and J by 2 bases; unmatched bases: 3. Germline CDR1 reads MNHNS; CDR2 reads SASEGT. The CDR3 is made up of 14 amino acids. The CDR3 nucleotides read TGTGCCAGCAGTGACTGGACAGGCAACTATGGCTACACCTTC. Protein sequence: CASSDWTGNYGYTF.

The chain is built from TRBV5-1 and TRBJ1-1; D gene ambiguous. The CDR3 contains 13 residues. The ends were cut back, 1 base at V and 5 bases at J, with 9 bases in the middle. Per germline, CDR1 SGHRS and CDR2 YFSETQ. CDR3 amino acids: CASSLFGQTEAFF. CDR3 bases: TGCGCCAGCAGCTTGTTTGGGCAGACTGAAGCTTTCTTT.

This clone showed up just once. This chain connects TRBV9 to TRBJ2-5, with 10 bases aligning to TRBD2. V shed 0 bases, J shed 2 bases, and the junction held 1 base outside the gene matches. The CDR3 is 15 amino acids. From germline, CDR1 is SGDLS and CDR2 YYNGEE. Here the CDR3 reads CASSVGTSGQETQYF. The CDR3 nucleotides read TGTGCCAGCAGCGTAGGGACTAGCGGACAAGAGACCCAGTACTTC.

The chain has TRBV7-9 and TRBJ2-1; D might be TRBD1 (6 bases). The CDR3 extends over 16 amino acids. Looked up from germline, CDR1 is SEHNR and CDR2 is FQNEAQ (reference sequence). V lost 5 bases and J 6 bases, leaving 20 bases between the germline ends. The CDR3 region has the DNA TGTGCCAGCAGCCTAAAGCAGGGGCAAGGAGGCAATGAGCAGTTCTTC. Encoded protein: CASSLKQGQGGNEQFF.

The J gene is TRBJ2-7, the V gene TRBV11-3; 8 bases are a match to TRBD2. The CDR3 consists of 11 residues. Trimming at V came to 6 bases and at J to 6 bases, leaving 1 base not matched to a gene. From germline, CDR1 is SGHNT and CDR2 YENEEA. The DNA for the CDR3 is TGTGCCAGCAGGGCGGGAGGCGAGCAGTACTTC. Amino acids: CASRAGGEQYF. The full variable domain, completed using reference TRBV11-3 and TRBJ2-7, is EAGVVQSPRYKIIEKKQPVAFWCNPISGHNTLYWYLQNLGQGPELLIRYENEEAVDDSQLPKDRFSAERLKGVDSTLKIQPAELGDSAVYLCASRAGGEQYFGPGTRLTVT.

Regarding this clone: The sample has other DNA sequences that encode this CDR3 too. The V and J genes are TRBV19 and TRBJ1-2, with TRBD1 matching 7 bases. The trim removed 5 bases at V and 5 bases at J, leaving 2 bases unmatched. Germline V CDR1 and CDR2: LNHDA, SQIVND (reference sequence). The CDR3 runs 12 residues. CDR3 residues: CASSLTGYGYTF. For the CDR3, the DNA is TGTGCCAGTAGTTTGACAGGGTATGGCTACACCTTC.

The V and J genes are TRBV29-1 and TRBJ1-2; 7 bases map to TRBD1. Germline CDR1 is SQVTM and CDR2 is ANQGSEA. CDR3 length: 13 residues. The ends lost 4 bases at V and 0 bases at J; junction bases unmatched: 2. In DNA form, the CDR3 reads TGCAGCGTTGTTCAGGGGGCTAACTATGGCTACACCTTC. Encoded protein: CSVVQGANYGYTF. The whole variable domain, remainder taken from reference TRBV29-1 and TRBJ1-2, is SAVISQKPSRDICQRGTSLTIQCQVDSQVTMMFWYRQQPGQSLTLIATANQGSEATYESGFVIDKFPISRPNLTFSTLTVSNMSPEDSSIYLCSVVQGANYGYTFGSGTRLTVV.

The chain has TRBV28 and TRBJ1-4; TRBD1 is a possible D gene (5 bases). CDR3 length: 15 amino acids. V gave up 6 bases and J gave up 0 bases, with 11 bases separating them. The V gene's germline CDR1 is MDHEN and CDR2 SYDVKM. The CDR3 sequence: CASRVQGTTNEKLFF. The CDR3, as DNA: TGTGCCAGCAGAGTCCAGGGTACAACTAATGAAAAACTGTTTTTT.

The chain recombines TRBV7-9 with TRBJ1-1; D gene unclear. Trimming removed 4 bases at V and 5 bases at J, with 14 bases between. CDR1 SEHNR and CDR2 FQNEAQ come from the germline V gene (reference sequence). The CDR3 loop spans 14 amino acids. The CDR3 nucleotides read TGTGCCAGCAGCTCCGAGGGAGGGCGGACTGAAGCTTTCTTT. Translation gives CASSSEGGRTEAFF.

V is TRBV29-1 and J is TRBJ1-2; the match to TRBD1 covers 7 bases. The ends lost 5 bases at V and 4 bases at J; junction bases unmatched: 7. The CDR3 covers 13 residues. CDR1 and CDR2 from the germline V gene are SQVTM and ANQGSEA. CDR3 loop: CSVTPGQIYGYTF. CDR3 nucleotide sequence: TGCAGCGTTACACCGGGACAGATCTATGGCTACACCTTC. Together with reference TRBV29-1 and TRBJ1-2, the CDR3 gives the full variable domain: SAVISQKPSRDICQRGTSLTIQCQVDSQVTMMFWYRQQPGQSLTLIATANQGSEATYESGFVIDKFPISRPNLTFSTLTVSNMSPEDSSIYLCSVTPGQIYGYTFGSGTRLTVV.

The rearrangement joins TRBV19 to TRBJ1-5; no definite D call. Germline V gene sequence: CDR1 LNHDA, CDR2 SQIVND (reference sequence). The CDR3 has 17 residues. The V end lost 2 bases, the J end lost 1 base, and 15 bases lay between the germline ends. The CDR3 loop is CASSIFEGSSSNQPQHF. In nucleotides, the CDR3 is TGTGCCAGTAGTATATTTGAGGGATCCTCAAGCAATCAGCCCCAGCATTTT.

This clone appeared once. The chain is built from TRBV7-6 and TRBJ2-7, with D possibly TRBD1 on 5 matching bases. This CDR3 spans 15 amino acids. Germline-derived CDR1 and CDR2 are SGHVS and FNYEAQ. Trimming took off 5 bases at V and 2 bases at J, with 16 bases between the two ends. CDR3 protein: CASSRDSQVPYEQYF. The DNA for the CDR3 is TGTGCCAGCAGCCGTGACAGTCAAGTCCCCTACGAGCAGTACTTC.

This clone occurred once. V usage is TRBV27 and J usage is TRBJ2-3; 8 bases agree with TRBD1. Germline V gene sequence: CDR1 MNHEY, CDR2 SMNVEV (reference sequence). The CDR3 is 12 residues long. V lost 8 bases and J lost 6; bases outside the gene matches: 4. The CDR3 DNA sequence: TGTGCCAGCGGGCACAGGGGGGATACGCAGTATTTT. It translates to CASGHRGDTQYF.

This clone was seen only a few times. The V gene is TRBV18, the J gene TRBJ1-5; 7 bases line up with TRBD1. This CDR3 spans 16 amino acids. Trimming cost V 2 bases and J 4 bases; bases outside gene matches: 8. Germline lookup yields CDR1 KGHSH and CDR2 LQKENI. CDR3 protein: CASSPVGTARNQPQHF. The CDR3, as DNA: TGTGCCAGCTCACCAGTGGGGACAGCTCGTAATCAGCCCCAGCATTTT.

The genes are TRBV12-5 and TRBJ2-3; possible D gene TRBD2, 5 bases. Germline CDR1 is LGHNT and CDR2 is FRNRAP. The CDR3 runs 15 residues. Trimming stripped 1 base from V and 0 bases from J, with 8 bases between. The CDR3 sequence is CASGLGLQSTDTQYF. The CDR3 nucleotides read TGTGCTAGTGGTTTGGGACTACAAAGCACAGATACGCAGTATTTT.

V gene TRBV28 combines with J gene TRBJ2-1; the D is unclear. Germline-derived CDR1 and CDR2 are MDHEN and SYDVKM. The CDR3 spans 16 residues. Trimming cost V 5 bases and J 0 bases, with 14 bases left between them. Here the CDR3 reads CASSRPDLSSYNEQFF. DNA for the CDR3: TGTGCCAGCAGTCGACCAGACTTGAGCTCCTACAATGAGCAGTTCTTC.